These 15 T cell receptor beta chains came from one sample sequenced in a study of cytotoxic CD8 clonotypes in ibrutinib-treated CLL. Clones were sequenced by immunoSEQ multiplex PCR, and TCRdb holds only the in-frame ones, with some missing. The sample includes about 300,000 clones, approximately 76% of them seen just once. Sequencing used PBMCs, obtained at disease progression, from a patient treated with ibrutinib. The receptors derive from a human donor with chronic lymphocytic leukemia.

This chain uses TRBV6-1 with TRBJ2-1, with 8 bases matching TRBD1. The CDR3 contains 15 residues. Germline CDR1 and CDR2: MNHNS and SASEGT. V was pared by 4 bases and J by 5 bases, with 7 bases of the junction left unmatched. CDR3 sequence (DNA): TGTGCCAGCAGTGGCTGGACAGGGCCCAACAATGAGCAGTTCTTC. It is translated as CASSGWTGPNNEQFF.

J is TRBJ2-7 and V is TRBV5-6; 13 nucleotides align to TRBD2. The CDR3 has 15 residues. Losses at the gene ends were 4 bases for V and 4 bases for J; bases not matched to a gene: 5. The germline V gene encodes CDR1 SGHDT and CDR2 YYEEEE. As DNA, the CDR3 is TGTGCCAGCAGCAGCTCGGGACTAGCGGGGTACGAGCAGTACTTC. Amino acid sequence: CASSSSGLAGYEQYF.

This clone is a singleton in its sample. The genes are TRBV5-8 and TRBJ2-1, with 14 nucleotides matching TRBD2. CDR3 size: 18 residues. With 5 bases clipped from V and 1 base from J, the junction kept 8 bases outside the gene matches. Germline lookup yields CDR1 SGHTS and CDR2 YDEGEE. Written as DNA, the CDR3 is TGTGCCAGCAGGTCGGGACTAGCGGGAGTCGCGTCCTACAATGAGCAGTTCTTC. It encodes CASRSGLAGVASYNEQFF.

This chain's CDR3 is CASSLAGTSGMGEQFF. The CDR3 DNA is TGTGCCAGCAGCTTAGCCGGGACTAGCGGGATGGGCGAGCAGTTCTTC. The V gene is TRBV7-3, the J gene TRBJ2-1; 13 nucleotides align to TRBD2. Germline values: CDR1 SGHTA, CDR2 FQGTGA. The trim removed 2 bases at V and 10 bases at J, leaving 8 bases unmatched. This CDR3 comprises 16 residues.

The rearrangement links TRBV6-9 to TRBJ2-5, with 9 bases aligning to TRBD2. V lost 10 bases to trimming and J lost 7 bases; unmatched junction nucleotides: 16. Germline CDR1 and CDR2: MNHGY and SVAAGI. This CDR3 comprises 15 residues. The CDR3 spells CATLIEREVCVTQYF. The DNA for the CDR3 is TGTGCCACCCTAATCGAGCGGGAGGTGTGCGTGACCCAGTACTTC.

This chain links TRBV20-1 with TRBJ1-1; D is uncertain. The V gene lost 6 bases and the J gene lost 2 bases, with 7 bases spanning the gap. The CDR3 is made up of 11 amino acids. CDR1 and CDR2 (germline): DFQATT, SNEGSKA (reference sequence). The CDR3 loop reads CSATINTEAFF. The CDR3 DNA reads as TGCAGTGCCACGATTAACACTGAAGCTTTCTTT.

This chain links TRBV7-2 with TRBJ1-1, with TRBD1 identical over 11 bases. Germline CDR1 and CDR2: SGHTA and FQGNSA. This CDR3 has 16 residues. V lost 5 bases and J lost 5; bases outside the gene matches: 10. The CDR3 DNA sequence: TGTGCCAGCAGCACCGGACAGGGGGCCCCCGGGACTGAAGCTTTCTTT. It translates to CASSTGQGAPGTEAFF.

The V call is TRBV20-1, the J call TRBJ2-1; no firm D call. The germline V gene encodes CDR1 DFQATT and CDR2 SNEGSKA (reference sequence). The CDR3 has 11 amino acids. Trimming shortened V by 6 bases and J by 6 bases, and 9 bases separated the two germline ends. The CDR3 DNA is TGCAGTGCGTCTAGGGTCAATGAGCAGTTCTTC. Its protein is CSASRVNEQFF.

This sequence joins TRBV10-3 and TRBJ1-3; D possibly corresponds to TRBD1 (6 bases). The CDR3 runs 14 residues. Trimming removed 6 bases at V and 2 bases at J, with 11 bases between. Germline V lookup: CDR1 ENHRY, CDR2 SYGVKD. CDR3 protein: CAIRPRDTGNTIYF. The CDR3 DNA is TGTGCCATCAGACCCCGGGACACTGGAAACACCATATATTTT.

V usage is TRBV6-1 and J usage is TRBJ2-1, with TRBD2 matching over 11 bases. Trimming removed 6 bases from V and 8 bases from J; junction bases left unmatched: 3. Germline V gene data show CDR1 as MNHNS and CDR2 as SASEGT. The CDR3 runs 13 residues. The CDR3 sequence is CASRLAGADEQFF. The CDR3 DNA sequence: TGTGCCAGCAGACTAGCGGGAGCCGATGAGCAGTTCTTC.

The chain employs TRBV27 and TRBJ2-1; 8 positions agree with TRBD2. The CDR3 spans 16 residues. V lost 6 bases and J lost 0; bases outside the gene matches: 7. Germline V CDR1 and CDR2: MNHEY, SMNVEV (reference sequence). The DNA for the CDR3 is TGTGCCAGCAGCACCCGACTAGCGCCCTCCTACAATGAGCAGTTCTTC. Protein sequence: CASSTRLAPSYNEQFF.

The V and J genes are TRBV15 and TRBJ2-3; 11 bases are shared with TRBD2. V lost 4 bases and J lost 9; bases outside the gene matches: 6. Germline V gene lookup returns CDR1 LNHNV and CDR2 YYDKDF (reference sequence). The CDR3 runs 14 residues. The CDR3 coding sequence is TGTGCCACCAGCACCCCATGGACTAGCGGGACGCAGTATTTT. This codes for CATSTPWTSGTQYF.

This clone was seen only a few times. The CDR3 DNA follows: TGCAGCGTTGGGAGCGGGGTCGGCTACACCTTC. Translated, it gives CSVGSGVGYTF. The chain employs TRBV29-1 and TRBJ1-2; the D is unclear. The V gene lost 4 bases and the J gene lost 8 bases, with 11 bases spanning the gap. CDR3 size: 11 residues. In germline, CDR1 is SQVTM, CDR2 ANQGSEA.

The chain joins TRBV10-3 to TRBJ2-7; tentatively, D is TRBD1 (6 bases). The CDR3 is 13 residues long. Trimming pared 6 bases from V and 5 bases from J, leaving 14 bases between. Germline V gene sequence: CDR1 ENHRY, CDR2 SYGVKD. CDR3 sequence (DNA): TGTGCCATCAGAACAGGGCCCGGGGACGAGCAGTACTTC. It is translated as CAIRTGPGDEQYF.

The chain recombines TRBV9 with TRBJ1-2; D may be TRBD1 (5 bases). The CDR3 extends over 15 amino acids. Germline lookup yields CDR1 SGDLS and CDR2 YYNGEE. V lost 0 bases and J lost 4, with 13 bases in between. In DNA form, the CDR3 reads TGTGCCAGCAGCGTAGGGTTTCTAGACAGCTATGGCTACACCTTC. Protein: CASSVGFLDSYGYTF.